The 2 T cell receptor beta chains below come from one sample, sequenced in a study of T-cell memory formation after mild COVID-19. MiXCR was run by TCRdb on the 5' RACE reads, yielding one entry per CDR3 protein. The sample carries 85,000 to 120,000 distinct CDR3 sequences, around 11% recorded once. Specimen: PBMCs or a T cell subset sorted from them (not recorded which). The receptors originated from an adult woman who had mild COVID-19 (a few samples of this study predate the infection). Cell type and time point are not known.

This clonotype was counted only a few times. V usage is TRBV6-5 and J usage is TRBJ2-1, with a possible D match to TRBD2 (6 bases). Germline CDR1 MNHEY, CDR2 SVGAGI. Trimming took off 10 bases at V and 2 bases at J, with 18 bases between the two ends. CDR3 size: 15 residues. CDR3 in DNA: TGTGCCACCACTGGGGATGGAGGGGCCTACAATGAGCAGTTCTTC. Translated, it gives CATTGDGGAYNEQFF.

This clonotype appeared many times. This sequence joins TRBV5-1 and TRBJ1-2, with D possibly TRBD1 on 5 matching bases. Trimming removed 6 bases at V and 3 bases at J, with 9 bases between. The length of the CDR3 is 12 residues. Germline values: CDR1 SGHRS, CDR2 YFSETQ. CDR3 amino acids: CASIGADYGYTF. In DNA form, the CDR3 reads TGCGCCAGCATCGGGGCAGACTATGGCTACACCTTC.